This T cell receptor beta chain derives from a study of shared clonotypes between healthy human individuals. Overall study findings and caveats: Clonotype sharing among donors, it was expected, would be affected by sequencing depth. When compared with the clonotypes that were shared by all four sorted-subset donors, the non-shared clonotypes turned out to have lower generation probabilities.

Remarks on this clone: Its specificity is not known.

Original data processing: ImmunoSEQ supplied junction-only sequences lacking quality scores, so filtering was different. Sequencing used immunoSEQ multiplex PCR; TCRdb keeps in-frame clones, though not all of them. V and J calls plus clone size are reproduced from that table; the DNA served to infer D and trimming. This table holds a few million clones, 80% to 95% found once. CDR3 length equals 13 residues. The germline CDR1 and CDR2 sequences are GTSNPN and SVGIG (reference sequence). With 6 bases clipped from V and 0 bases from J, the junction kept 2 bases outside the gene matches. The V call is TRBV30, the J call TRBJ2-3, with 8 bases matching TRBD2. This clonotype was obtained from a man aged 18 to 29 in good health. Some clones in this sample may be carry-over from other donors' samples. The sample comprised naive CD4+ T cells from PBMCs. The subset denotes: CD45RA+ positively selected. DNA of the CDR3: TGTGCCTGTAGCGGGACTAGCACAGATACGCAGTATTTT. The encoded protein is CACSGTSTDTQYF.